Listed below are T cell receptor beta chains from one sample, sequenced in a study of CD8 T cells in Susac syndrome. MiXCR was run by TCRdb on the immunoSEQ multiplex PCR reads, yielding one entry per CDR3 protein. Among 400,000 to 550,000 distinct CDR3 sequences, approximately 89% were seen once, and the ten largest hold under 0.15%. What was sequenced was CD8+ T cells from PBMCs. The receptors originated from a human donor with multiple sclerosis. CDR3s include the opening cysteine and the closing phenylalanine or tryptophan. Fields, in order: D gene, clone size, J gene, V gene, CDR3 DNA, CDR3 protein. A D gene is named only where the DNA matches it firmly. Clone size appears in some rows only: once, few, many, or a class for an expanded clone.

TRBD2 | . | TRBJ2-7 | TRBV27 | TGTGCCAGCAGTAAATCTAGCGGCACTAACTACGAGCAGTACTTC | CASSKSSGTNYEQYF
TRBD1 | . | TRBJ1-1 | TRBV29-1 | TGCAGCGTTGAAGGACAGGGTGAAGCTTTCTTT | CSVEGQGEAFF
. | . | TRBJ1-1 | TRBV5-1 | TGCGCCAGCAGCTTTGGCGATACGGGGACTGAAGCTTTCTTT | CASSFGDTGTEAFF
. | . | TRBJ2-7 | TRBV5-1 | TGCGCCAGCAGCTCCCCGCCGGAGTTCGGTCAGTACTTC | CASSSPPEFGQYF
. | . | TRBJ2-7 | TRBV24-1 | TGTGCCACCAGTGATTTAGGGCTGGAGCAGTACTTC | CATSDLGLEQYF
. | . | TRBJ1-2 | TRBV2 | TGTGCCACCCAACGACCATGGGGCTACACCTTC | CATQRPWGYTF
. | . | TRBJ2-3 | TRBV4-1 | TGCGCCAGCAGCCCACCCCGGGTGCGAGGCACAGATACGCAGTATTTT | CASSPPRVRGTDTQYF
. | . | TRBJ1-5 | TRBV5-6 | TGTGCCAGCAGCTTGGGATTTCTAGGGGGAGATAGCAATCAGCCCCAGCATTTT | CASSLGFLGGDSNQPQHF
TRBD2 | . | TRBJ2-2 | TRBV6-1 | TGTGCCAGCAGTCCTGAGGTAGCGGGAGACACCGGGGAGCTGTTTTTT | CASSPEVAGDTGELFF
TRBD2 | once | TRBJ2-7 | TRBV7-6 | TGTGCCAGCAGCCATTCGGGACTAGCGGGGGAGCAGTACTTC | CASSHSGLAGEQYF
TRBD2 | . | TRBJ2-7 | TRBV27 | TGTGCCAGCAGTTTATCTAAACTAGCGGGGGCCTACGAGCAGTACTTC | CASSLSKLAGAYEQYF
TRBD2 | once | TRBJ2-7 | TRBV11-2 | TGTGCCAGCAGCTTAGGGCCAGCGGGAGGATACGAGCAGTACTTC | CASSLGPAGGYEQYF
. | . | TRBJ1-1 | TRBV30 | TGTGCCTGGAGTCCCCCGGCCCAGCGCACTGAAGCTTTCTTT | CAWSPPAQRTEAFF
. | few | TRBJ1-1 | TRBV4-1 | TGTGCCAGCAGCCAAGGGACAAACACTGAAGCTTTCTTT | CASSQGTNTEAFF
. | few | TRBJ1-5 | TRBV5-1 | TGCGCCAGCAGCAAAGGGGGGGATCAGCCCCAGCATTTT | CASSKGGDQPQHF
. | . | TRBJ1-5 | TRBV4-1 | TGCGCCAGCAGCCAAGGAGACTATAGCAATCAGCCCCAGCATTTT | CASSQGDYSNQPQHF
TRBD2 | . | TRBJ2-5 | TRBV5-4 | TGTGCCAGCAGCCCCAACCCTCCTAGCGGGCCTTTACAAGAGACCCAGTACTTC | CASSPNPPSGPLQETQYF